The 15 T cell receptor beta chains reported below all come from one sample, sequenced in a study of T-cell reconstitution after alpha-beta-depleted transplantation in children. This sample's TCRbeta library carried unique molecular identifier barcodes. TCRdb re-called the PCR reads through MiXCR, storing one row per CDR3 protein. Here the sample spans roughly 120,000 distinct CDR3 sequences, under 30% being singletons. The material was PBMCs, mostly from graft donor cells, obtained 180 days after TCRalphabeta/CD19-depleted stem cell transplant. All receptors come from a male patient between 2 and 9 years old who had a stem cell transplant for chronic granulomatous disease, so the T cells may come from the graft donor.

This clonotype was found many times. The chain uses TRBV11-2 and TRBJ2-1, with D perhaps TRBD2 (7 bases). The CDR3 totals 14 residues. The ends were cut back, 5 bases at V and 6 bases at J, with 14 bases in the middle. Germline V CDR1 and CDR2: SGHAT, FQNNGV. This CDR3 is CASSPLRGANEQFF. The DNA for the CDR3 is TGTGCCAGCAGCCCCCTCCGGGGGGCCAATGAGCAGTTCTTC.

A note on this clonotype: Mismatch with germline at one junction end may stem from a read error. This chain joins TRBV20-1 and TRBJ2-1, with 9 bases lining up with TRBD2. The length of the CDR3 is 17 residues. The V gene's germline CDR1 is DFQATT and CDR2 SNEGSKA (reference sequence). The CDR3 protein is CCASRLAGLISYNEQFF. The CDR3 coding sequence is TGCTGTGCTAGTCGGCTAGCGGGGCTAATCTCCTACAATGAGCAGTTCTTC.

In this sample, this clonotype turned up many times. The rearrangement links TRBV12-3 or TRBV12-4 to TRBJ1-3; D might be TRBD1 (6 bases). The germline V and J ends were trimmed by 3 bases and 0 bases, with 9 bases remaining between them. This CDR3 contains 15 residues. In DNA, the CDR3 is TGTGCCAGCAGTTTGGGACAAAACTCTGGAAACACCATATATTTT. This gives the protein CASSLGQNSGNTIYF.

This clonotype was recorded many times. CDR3 region: CASSSRRGIGLADSYEQYF. As DNA, the CDR3 is TGCGCCAGCAGCTCAAGACGTGGAATCGGACTAGCGGACTCCTACGAGCAGTACTTC. The genes are TRBV5-1 and TRBJ2-7; 10 nucleotides align to TRBD2. This CDR3 contains 19 residues. Per germline, CDR1 SGHRS and CDR2 YFSETQ. J gave up 0 bases and V 3 bases, and 15 bases lay outside the gene matches.

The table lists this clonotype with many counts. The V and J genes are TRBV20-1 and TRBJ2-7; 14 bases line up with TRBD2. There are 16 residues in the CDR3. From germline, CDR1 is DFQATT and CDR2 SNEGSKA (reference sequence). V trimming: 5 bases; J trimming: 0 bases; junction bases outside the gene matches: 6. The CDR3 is CSAAGTSGSSSYEQYF. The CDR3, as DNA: TGCAGTGCTGCCGGGACTAGCGGGAGTAGCTCCTACGAGCAGTACTTC.

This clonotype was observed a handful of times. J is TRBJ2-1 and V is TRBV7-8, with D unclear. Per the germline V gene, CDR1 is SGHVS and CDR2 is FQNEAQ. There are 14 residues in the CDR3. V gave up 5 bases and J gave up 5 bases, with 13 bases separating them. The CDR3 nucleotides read TGTGCCAGCAGCCACTCGACACCTGACAATGAGCAGTTCTTC. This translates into CASSHSTPDNEQFF.

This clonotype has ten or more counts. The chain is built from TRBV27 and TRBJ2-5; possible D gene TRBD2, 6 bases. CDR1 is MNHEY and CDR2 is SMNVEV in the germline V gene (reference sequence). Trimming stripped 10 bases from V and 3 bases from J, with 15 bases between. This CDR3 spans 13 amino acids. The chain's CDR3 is CATRHGGEETQYF. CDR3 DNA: TGTGCCACCCGACACGGGGGTGAAGAGACCCAGTACTTC.

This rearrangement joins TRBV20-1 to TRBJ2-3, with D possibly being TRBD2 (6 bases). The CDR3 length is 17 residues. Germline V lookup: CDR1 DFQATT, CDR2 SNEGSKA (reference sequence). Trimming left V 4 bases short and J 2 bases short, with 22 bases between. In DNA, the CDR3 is TGCAGTGCTAAACTTAGAAGGCGGGGCTCAACCACAGATACGCAGTATTTT. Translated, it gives CSAKLRRRGSTTDTQYF.

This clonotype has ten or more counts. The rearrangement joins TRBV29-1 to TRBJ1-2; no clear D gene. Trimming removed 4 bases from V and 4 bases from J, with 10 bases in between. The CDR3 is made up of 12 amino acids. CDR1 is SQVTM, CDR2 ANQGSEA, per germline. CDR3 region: CSVVQTPYGYTF. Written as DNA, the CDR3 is TGCAGCGTTGTGCAGACCCCCTATGGCTACACCTTC. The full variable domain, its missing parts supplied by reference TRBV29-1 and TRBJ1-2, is SAVISQKPSRDICQRGTSLTIQCQVDSQVTMMFWYRQQPGQSLTLIATANQGSEATYESGFVIDKFPISRPNLTFSTLTVSNMSPEDSSIYLCSVVQTPYGYTFGSGTRLTVV.

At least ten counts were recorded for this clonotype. The CDR3 region is CATSRELTRATYEQYF. In nucleotides, the CDR3 is TGTGCCACCAGCAGAGAACTCACCCGGGCCACCTACGAGCAGTACTTC. The rearrangement uses TRBV15 and TRBJ2-7, with D hard to call. Trimming left V 0 bases short and J 2 bases short, with 14 bases between. In germline, CDR1 is LNHNV, CDR2 YYDKDF (reference sequence). This CDR3 has 16 residues.

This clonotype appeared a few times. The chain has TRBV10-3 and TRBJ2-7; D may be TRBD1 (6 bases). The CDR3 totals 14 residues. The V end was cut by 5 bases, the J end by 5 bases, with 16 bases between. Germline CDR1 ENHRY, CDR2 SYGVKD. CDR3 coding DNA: TGTGCCATCAGTCACCGGGACACAATCGACGAGCAGTACTTC. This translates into CAISHRDTIDEQYF.

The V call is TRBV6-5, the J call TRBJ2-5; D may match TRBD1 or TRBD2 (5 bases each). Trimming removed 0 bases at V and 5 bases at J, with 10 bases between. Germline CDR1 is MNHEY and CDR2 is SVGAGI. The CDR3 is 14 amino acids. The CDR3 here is CASSYSPGTETQYF. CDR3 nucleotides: TGTGCCAGCAGTTACTCGCCAGGGACGGAGACCCAGTACTTC.

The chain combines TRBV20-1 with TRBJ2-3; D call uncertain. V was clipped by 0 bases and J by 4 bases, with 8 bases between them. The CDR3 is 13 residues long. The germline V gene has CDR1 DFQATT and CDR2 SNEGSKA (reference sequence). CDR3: CSARDGPSDTQYF. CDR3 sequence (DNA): TGCAGTGCTAGAGATGGTCCGTCAGATACGCAGTATTTT.

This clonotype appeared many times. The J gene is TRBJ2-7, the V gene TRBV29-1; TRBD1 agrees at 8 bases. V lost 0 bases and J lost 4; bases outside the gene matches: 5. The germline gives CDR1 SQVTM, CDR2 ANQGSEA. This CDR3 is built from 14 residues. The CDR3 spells CSVEDTQGAYEQYF. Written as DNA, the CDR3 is TGCAGCGTTGAAGATACGCAGGGGGCATACGAGCAGTACTTC.

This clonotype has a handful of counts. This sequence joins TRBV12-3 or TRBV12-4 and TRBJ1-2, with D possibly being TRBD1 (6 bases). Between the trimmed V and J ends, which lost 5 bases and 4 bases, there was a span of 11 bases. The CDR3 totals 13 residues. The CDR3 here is CASSHRVSYGYTF. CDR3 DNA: TGTGCCAGCAGTCACAGGGTCTCCTATGGCTACACCTTC.